This T cell receptor beta chain was captured in a study of control samples from healthy donors and cancer patients. Trimming shortened V by 2 bases and J by 11 bases, and 10 bases separated the two germline ends. CDR3 length equals 13 residues. Germline CDR1 MNHEY, CDR2 SMNVEV (reference sequence). Assay used: immunoSEQ multiplex PCR; TCRdb lists only in-frame clones, some missing. The sample has 100,000 to 150,000 clones, 75% to 95% seen once. The rearrangement joins TRBV27 to TRBJ1-6, with D tentatively TRBD1 (6 bases). Sequences were obtained from blood. The sequence came from a young man in good health. The CDR3 sequence: CASSLPGETPLHF. DNA of the CDR3: TGTGCCAGCAGTTTACCAGGGGAGACACCCCTCCACTTT.